These 2 T cell receptor beta chains were all obtained from the same sample, sequenced in a study of OX40 agonist ivuxolimab in advanced cancers. Profiled with immunoSEQ multiplex PCR; TCRdb holds only in-frame clones, not every one. There are about 60,000 clones in the sample; around 80% occur only once, and 3.1% lies in the top ten. The starting material was CD4+ or CD8+ T cells sorted from blood, obtained in a trial of the OX40 agonist ivuxolimab. The receptors here all came from an adult with an advanced solid tumor such as melanoma, head and neck, liver or kidney cancer.

This clone was counted a single time. The rearrangement uses TRBV10-2 and TRBJ2-5; 7 nucleotides align to TRBD2. Germline trimming cut 8 bases from V and 1 base from J; bases unmatched to any gene: 10. The CDR3 runs 15 residues. CDR1 is WSHSY and CDR2 is SAAADI in the germline V gene. The chain's CDR3 is CASGGGGRAQETQYF. In nucleotides, the CDR3 is TGCGCCAGCGGGGGTGGGGGGAGGGCCCAAGAGACCCAGTACTTC.

The rearrangement uses TRBV12-5 and TRBJ2-7; the match to TRBD1 covers 9 bases. The length of the CDR3 is 14 residues. Losses at the gene ends were 5 bases for V and 5 bases for J; bases not matched to a gene: 7. CDR1 and CDR2 (germline): LGHNT, FRNRAP. Here the CDR3 DNA reads TGTGCTAGTGGTCCTGGACAGGGGCGGCACGAGCAGTACTTC. It yields the protein CASGPGQGRHEQYF.